This record covers a single T cell receptor (beta chain). Its antigen is unidentified. These data are taken from a study of T cell repertoires in cytomegalovirus infection. About the study: CMV infection and matching HLA type were both indicated by public TCR beta signatures.

TCRdb redid the calling of the reads with MiXCR, one entry per CDR3 protein. The sample has about 830,000 distinct CDR3 sequences, around a third seen once; the top ten hold roughly an eighth. Trimming cost V 8 bases and J 0 bases, with 11 bases left between them. The germline CDR1 and CDR2 sequences are LNHDA and SQIVND (reference sequence). This CDR3 contains 14 residues. The chain couples TRBV19 to TRBJ2-4; D gene unclear. The sequencing used cultured CD8+ T cells from PBMCs, collected from culture after CMV antigen stimulation. The clonotype was recovered from a human donor in good health (CMV status not recorded). Some clones in this sample may be carry-over from other donors' samples. CDR3 protein: CASLPVGAKNIQYF. DNA of the CDR3: TGTGCCAGTCTTCCGGTGGGAGCCAAAAACATTCAGTACTTC. Complete variable domain (other parts from reference TRBV19 and TRBJ2-4): DGGITQSPKYLFRKEGQNVTLSCEQNLNHDAMYWYRQDPGQGLRLIYYSQIVNDFQKGDIAEGYSVSREKKESFPLTVTSAQKNPTAFYLCASLPVGAKNIQYFGAGTRLSVL.